This TCR beta chain was recorded in a study of blood T cell repertoires in COVID-19. For the study at large: Acute and convalescent COVID-19 samples came from the United States, Italy and Spain.

The protocol was immunoSEQ multiplex PCR, while the TCRdb copy is restricted to in-frame clones and leaves out a portion. This sample yields 120,000 or so clones, of which approximately 90% are seen a single time; 6% to 8.5% belongs to the top ten. This CDR3 contains 15 residues. Germline trimming cut 5 bases from V and 5 bases from J; bases unmatched to any gene: 10. Per germline, CDR1 SGHNT and CDR2 YENEEA. The V call is TRBV11-3, the J call TRBJ2-5; 8 bases align to TRBD2. This TCR came from a middle-aged man with acute or convalescent COVID-19. Input material: peripheral blood. DNA of the CDR3: TGTGCCAGCAGCCCTAGGGGGACTAGTTTGGAGACCCAGTACTTC. Protein sequence: CASSPRGTSLETQYF.